This TCR beta chain was profiled in a study of T cell clones after liver transplantation. Study-level background: A pre-transplant mixed lymphocyte reaction with TCRbeta sequencing defined graft-donor-reactive clones followed in post-transplant blood. Third-party-reactive TCRbeta sequences from pre-transplant mixed lymphocyte reactions served as antigen-independent comparators.

The length of the CDR3 is 14 residues. CDR1 is MGHDK and CDR2 is SYGVNS in the germline V gene. Trimming at V came to 4 bases and at J to 6 bases, leaving 6 bases not matched to a gene. Generated by immunoSEQ multiplex PCR, the TCRdb table keeps only in-frame clones and is missing some. This sample carries about 120,000 clones, approximately 90% of them seen once, and the ten largest clones take 0.65% to 0.85%. This receptor was taken from a human patient who received a liver transplant. Some T cells may have come from the graft donor. This rearrangement joins TRBV25-1 to TRBJ2-1, with 7 positions matching TRBD1. The material was CD4+ T cells from blood, obtained 12 months after liver transplant. The DNA of the CDR3 is TGTGCCAGCAGTGCCGGACAGGACCGCAATGAGCAGTTCTTC. As protein: CASSAGQDRNEQFF. The entire variable domain, with the rest obtained from reference TRBV25-1 and TRBJ2-1, is as follows: EADIYQTPRYLVIGTGKKITLECSQTMGHDKMYWYQQDPGMELHLIHYSYGVNSTEKGDLSSESTVSRIRTEHFPLTLESARPSHTSQYLCASSAGQDRNEQFFGPGTRLTVL.